The clone carrying this T cell receptor (beta chain) is classed as medium-sized by frequency. Antigen unknown. The CDR3 totals 16 residues. CDR1 is MNHEY, CDR2 SVGAGI, per germline. The data are from a study of T cell clusters in autoimmune cytopenias. Study-level points and caveats: No cluster-lack signature appeared between secondary cytopenia and chronic lymphocytic leukemia patients, apparently due to lymphoma masking.

Multiplex touch-down PCR amplified TRB using TRB-A and TRB-B pools in one tube. TCRdb reanalyzed the multiplex PCR reads, giving one entry per CDR3 protein sequence and no DNA. This sample's table reports approximately 5,700 distinct CDR3 sequences. Each sample's input was approximately 270 ng genomic DNA, 35,000 to 40,000 genome equivalents. The same sample was also used in a study of T cell repertoires in aging, cancer and after chemotherapy.

The sequence was obtained from a human donor in good health. The gene calls are TRBV6-5 and TRBJ2-2; TCRdb names TRBD2, which stays unverified in the absence of DNA. The sample comprised peripheral blood. The CDR3 reads CASSQVSGRGTGELFF.